Below are 4 T cell receptor beta chains sequenced from a single sample in a study of blood T cell repertoires in COVID-19 (TCRdb year 2020). Libraries were built with the immunoSEQ multiplex PCR assay. This immuneACCESS table, as held by TCRdb, lists in-frame sequences with V and J called but not all clones. Of the missing ones, under half trace to an unresolved V gene in checked studies; the others have no known cause. This sample comprises around 300,000 clones, 75% to 90% of them detected only once. About 5% of the sample rests with the top ten. Sample: PBMCs or T cells enriched from blood (not recorded which). The receptors originated from a man aged 25-40 years who had recovered from COVID-19.

The chain recombines TRBV15 with TRBJ1-3, with D possibly TRBD1 on 5 matching bases. Germline CDR1 reads LNHNV; CDR2 reads YYDKDF (reference sequence). CDR3 length: 16 residues. Trimming cost V 0 bases and J 2 bases, with 11 bases left between them. CDR3 in amino acids: CATSRDSAGTGNTIYF. As DNA, the CDR3 is TGTGCCACCAGCAGAGATTCTGCAGGGACTGGAAACACCATATATTTT.

The chain has TRBV6-5 and TRBJ1-2; tentatively, D is TRBD1 (5 bases). Trimming pared 5 bases from V and 4 bases from J, leaving 11 bases between. The germline V gene has CDR1 MNHEY and CDR2 SVGAGI. CDR3 length: 13 amino acids. This CDR3 is CASSRQRGYGYTF. In DNA form, the CDR3 reads TGTGCCAGCAGTAGACAGAGAGGCTATGGCTACACCTTC.

This clone came up a few times. The chain couples TRBV27 to TRBJ2-7; 7 nucleotides align to TRBD1. The CDR3 totals 16 residues. Germline assignment: CDR1 MNHEY and CDR2 SMNVEV (reference sequence). V lost 1 base to trimming and J lost 3 bases; unmatched junction nucleotides: 9. The CDR3 sequence: CASSLFGTVIDYEQYF. The CDR3 coding sequence is TGTGCCAGCAGTTTATTCGGGACAGTGATTGACTACGAGCAGTACTTC.

The chain combines TRBV7-9 with TRBJ1-1, with TRBD1 matching over 10 bases. V shed 4 bases and J 6 bases; nucleotides not matched to a gene: 5. The CDR3 spans 14 residues. Germline CDR1 and CDR2: SEHNR and FQNEAQ (reference sequence). CDR3 DNA sequence: TGTGCCAGCAGCTCGGGACAGGGGTCGTCTGAAGCTTTCTTT. Its translation: CASSSGQGSSEAFF.